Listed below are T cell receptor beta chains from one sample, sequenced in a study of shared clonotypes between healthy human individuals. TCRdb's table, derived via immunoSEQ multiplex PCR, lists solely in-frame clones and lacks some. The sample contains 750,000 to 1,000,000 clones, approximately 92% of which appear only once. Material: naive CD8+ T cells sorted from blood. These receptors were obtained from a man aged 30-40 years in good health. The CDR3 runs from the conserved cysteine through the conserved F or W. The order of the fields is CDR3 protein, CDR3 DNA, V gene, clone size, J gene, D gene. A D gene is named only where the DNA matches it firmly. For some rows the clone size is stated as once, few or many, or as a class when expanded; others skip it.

CDR3 protein: CASSYSMGTRRNIQYF
CDR3 DNA: TGTGCCAGCAGTTACTCGATGGGGACCCGAAGAAACATTCAGTACTTC
V gene: TRBV6-5
clone size: -
J gene: TRBJ2-4
D gene: -

CDR3 protein: CASSVTGGGNEQFF
CDR3 DNA: TGCGCCAGCAGTGTTACAGGGGGTGGCAATGAGCAGTTCTTC
V gene: TRBV10-2
clone size: once
J gene: TRBJ2-1
D gene: TRBD1

CDR3 protein: CASSFRNTIYF
CDR3 DNA: TGTGCCAGCAGCTTCAGGAACACCATATATTTT
V gene: TRBV5-6
clone size: -
J gene: TRBJ1-3
D gene: -

CDR3 protein: CASSFGGGNTGELFF
CDR3 DNA: -
V gene: TRBV12-1
clone size: -
J gene: TRBJ2-2
D gene: -

CDR3 protein: CASSQGQLLNYGYTF
CDR3 DNA: TGTGCCAGCAGTCAAGGACAGCTTTTGAACTATGGCTACACCTTC
V gene: TRBV28
clone size: -
J gene: TRBJ1-2
D gene: -

CDR3 protein: CASSDGTVEAFF
CDR3 DNA: TGTGCCAGCAGCGACGGGACAGTTGAAGCTTTCTTT
V gene: TRBV7-9
clone size: -
J gene: TRBJ1-1
D gene: TRBD1

CDR3 protein: CAISFSGSLETQYF
CDR3 DNA: TGTGCCATCAGTTTTAGCGGGAGTCTAGAGACCCAGTACTTC
V gene: TRBV10-3
clone size: once
J gene: TRBJ2-5
D gene: TRBD2

CDR3 protein: CASSYGFNTGELFF
CDR3 DNA: TGTGCCAGCAGTTATGGCTTTAACACCGGGGAGCTGTTTTTT
V gene: TRBV28
clone size: -
J gene: TRBJ2-2
D gene: -

CDR3 protein: CASSQDEARSYEQYF
CDR3 DNA: TGCGCCAGCAGCCAAGATGAGGCCAGATCCTACGAGCAGTACTTC
V gene: TRBV4-3
clone size: -
J gene: TRBJ2-7
D gene: -

CDR3 protein: CASSLGQGPETQYF
CDR3 DNA: TGTGCCAGCAGCTTAGGACAGGGTCCAGAGACCCAGTACTTC
V gene: TRBV11-2
clone size: -
J gene: TRBJ2-5
D gene: TRBD1

CDR3 protein: CASSFRLAASTYNEQFF
CDR3 DNA: TGTGCCAGTAGTTTTAGACTAGCGGCTTCGACCTACAATGAGCAGTTCTTC
V gene: TRBV19
clone size: -
J gene: TRBJ2-1
D gene: TRBD2

CDR3 protein: CASISGAEQYF
CDR3 DNA: TGCGCCAGCATCTCAGGGGCCGAGCAGTACTTC
V gene: TRBV5-1
clone size: -
J gene: TRBJ2-7
D gene: -